This TCR beta chain is from a study of T cell changes during pregnancy in multiple sclerosis. Trimming cost V 2 bases and J 0 bases, with 17 bases left between them. CDR3 size: 17 residues. Germline lookup yields CDR1 MNHNS and CDR2 SASEGT. Sequenced by immunoSEQ multiplex PCR; TCRdb stores in-frame clones only, minus some. This repertoire shows 25,000 to 35,000 clones, roughly nine tenths found once; its top ten account for 4.8%. This receptor was identified in a female donor in good health, enrolled as a control in a pregnancy study. This chain links TRBV6-1 with TRBJ2-7; D may be TRBD2 (5 bases). This material consisted of peripheral blood, taken in the first trimester of pregnancy. CDR3 protein: CASSEYVGGSASYEQYF. CDR3 in DNA: TGTGCCAGCAGTGAATACGTGGGCGGGTCCGCCTCCTACGAGCAGTACTTC.